What follows are 17 T cell receptor beta chains derived from one specimen sequenced in a study of shared clonotypes between healthy human individuals. Method: immunoSEQ multiplex PCR; TCRdb's copy keeps in-frame clones and lacks some. The table lists 1,500,000 or so clones, approximately 98.5% of them singletons. The sequencing sample was made of naive CD4+ T cells sorted from blood. Subset of the sample: CD45RA+ positively selected. These TCRs come from a man aged 25 to 40 in good health.

The rearrangement joins TRBV9 to TRBJ2-1; D not certain. Per the germline V gene, CDR1 is SGDLS and CDR2 is YYNGEE. This CDR3 is built from 12 residues. Deletions cut 0 bases from V and 6 bases from J, with 4 bases between. The CDR3 region has the DNA TGTGCCAGCAGCGTAGACCCCAATGAGCAGTTCTTC. Translation gives CASSVDPNEQFF.

V gene TRBV18 combines with J gene TRBJ2-5; TRBD1 might be the D (6 bases). Germline assignment: CDR1 KGHSH and CDR2 LQKENI. The CDR3 runs 18 residues. The germline V and J ends were trimmed by 2 bases and 2 bases, with 21 bases remaining between them. CDR3 sequence: CASSPMTPGARGQETQYF. The CDR3 bases are TGTGCCAGCTCACCAATGACCCCTGGGGCCAGGGGTCAAGAGACCCAGTACTTC.

This clone has just one count. The chain is built from TRBV6-5 and TRBJ1-5, with TRBD1 matching over 8 bases. Per germline, CDR1 MNHEY and CDR2 SVGAGI. There are 14 residues in the CDR3. Trimming took 4 bases from V and 5 from J; bases not matched to a gene: 4. The DNA for the CDR3 is TGTGCCAGCAGTTCTGGACAGGGTTATCAGCCCCAGCATTTT. Translated, it gives CASSSGQGYQPQHF.

This chain uses TRBV5-1 with TRBJ2-7, with unresolved D. With 0 bases removed from V and 3 bases from J, the gap between germline ends came to 10 bases. Germline lookup yields CDR1 SGHRS and CDR2 YFSETQ. The CDR3 runs 14 residues. The CDR3 DNA reads TGCGCCAGCAGCTTGGATTCCAAGTTCTACGAGCAGTACTTC. This encodes CASSLDSKFYEQYF. The whole variable domain, filled in from reference TRBV5-1 and TRBJ2-7, reads KAGVTQTPRYLIKTRGQQVTLSCSPISGHRSVSWYQQTPGQGLQFLFEYFSETQRNKGNFPGRFSGRQFSNSRSEMNVSTLELGDSALYLCASSLDSKFYEQYFGPGTRLTVT.

This chain uses TRBV27 with TRBJ2-5; D is ambiguous. V dropped 6 bases and J dropped 9 bases, with 2 bases sitting between them. CDR1 is MNHEY, CDR2 SMNVEV, per germline (reference sequence). The CDR3 contains 8 residues. CDR3 nucleotides: TGTGCCAGCAGCGCCCAGTACTTC. Amino acid sequence: CASSAQYF.

The chain couples TRBV29-1 to TRBJ2-5; D unclear. Trimming removed 6 bases from V and 0 bases from J, with 14 bases in between. In germline, CDR1 is SQVTM, CDR2 ANQGSEA. CDR3 length equals 14 residues. Here the CDR3 DNA reads TGCAGCGTCCCGACCTGGAGAAACCAAGAGACCCAGTACTTC. Translating gives CSVPTWRNQETQYF. The complete variable domain, with remaining parts taken from reference TRBV29-1 and TRBJ2-5, reads SAVISQKPSRDICQRGTSLTIQCQVDSQVTMMFWYRQQPGQSLTLIATANQGSEATYESGFVIDKFPISRPNLTFSTLTVSNMSPEDSSIYLCSVPTWRNQETQYFGPGTRLLVL.

This CDR3 is CSAGAVADSEQFF. CDR3 bases: TGCAGCGCTGGGGCAGTAGCGGACTCAGAGCAGTTCTTC. The chain combines TRBV29-1 with TRBJ2-1; a weak D match, TRBD2 (6 bases). The CDR3 consists of 13 residues. Trimming stripped 7 bases from V and 10 bases from J, with 20 bases between. Looked up from germline, CDR1 is SQVTM and CDR2 is ANQGSEA.

This sequence joins TRBV11-1 and TRBJ2-7; no firm D call. The length of the CDR3 is 12 residues. Trimming took off 5 bases at V and 5 bases at J, with 10 bases between the two ends. From germline, CDR1 is SGHAT and CDR2 FQDESV (reference sequence). The CDR3 region is CASSILSHEQYF. The CDR3 bases are TGTGCCAGCAGCATCCTCTCACACGAGCAGTACTTC.

The rearrangement uses TRBV7-9 and TRBJ2-2; TRBD1 matches at 10 bases. CDR1 is SEHNR, CDR2 FQNEAQ, per germline (reference sequence). V was clipped by 5 bases and J by 4 bases; unmatched bases: 4. There are 15 residues in the CDR3. The CDR3 DNA reads as TGTGCCAGCAGCAACGACAGGGGGCGCACCGGGGAGCTGTTTTTT. It codes for CASSNDRGRTGELFF.

This clone was detected only once. The V and J genes are TRBV30 and TRBJ1-5; possibly TRBD1 for D (6 bases). The CDR3 is made up of 15 amino acids. V was shortened by 1 base and J by 1 base, with 11 bases between the two germline ends. Germline V lookup: CDR1 GTSNPN, CDR2 SVGIG (reference sequence). This chain's CDR3 is CAWSEGVRSNQPQHF. The CDR3 bases are TGTGCCTGGAGTGAGGGGGTTCGAAGCAATCAGCCCCAGCATTTT.

The chain has TRBV10-3 and TRBJ2-7, with D uncertain. Germline lookup yields CDR1 ENHRY and CDR2 SYGVKD. The CDR3 is made up of 12 amino acids. Trimming cost V 6 bases and J 6 bases, with 12 bases left between them. The CDR3 nucleotides read TGTGCCATCAGCCAAACCCCGGTCGAGCAGTACTTC. Translation gives CAISQTPVEQYF.

This clone was counted once. The genes are TRBV14 and TRBJ2-7; D remains unclear. The length of the CDR3 is 13 residues. Germline V lookup: CDR1 SGHDN, CDR2 FVKESK. The V end lost 1 base, the J end lost 3 bases, and 7 bases lay between the germline ends. The CDR3 reads CASSQAGSYEQYF. The CDR3 DNA is TGTGCCAGCAGCCAAGCAGGCAGCTACGAGCAGTACTTC.

V is TRBV5-1 and J is TRBJ2-5; the D is unclear. V was trimmed by 4 bases and J by 5 bases, leaving 12 bases between them. The CDR3 extends over 13 amino acids. Germline V gene sequence: CDR1 SGHRS, CDR2 YFSETQ. CDR3 amino acids: CASSLSRWETQYF. In DNA form, the CDR3 reads TGCGCCAGCAGCCTATCTAGGTGGGAGACCCAGTACTTC.

The gene calls are TRBV4-3 and TRBJ1-4; 8 nucleotides match TRBD1. CDR1 is LGHNA, CDR2 YSLEER, per germline. This CDR3 is 17 amino acids long. The V and J ends lost 0 bases and 3 bases, in that order; junction bases with no gene match: 6. CDR3 loop: CASSQEVRGPPNEKLFF. The CDR3 DNA reads as TGCGCCAGCAGCCAAGAAGTCAGGGGGCCTCCTAATGAAAAACTGTTTTTT.

In DNA, the CDR3 is TGTGCCAGCAGCAAGAGTGAGACCCAGTACTTC. Its protein product is CASSKSETQYF. The rearrangement uses TRBV5-4 and TRBJ2-5; D gene uncertain. Germline lookup yields CDR1 SGHNT and CDR2 YYREEE (reference sequence). Between the trimmed V and J ends, which lost 4 bases and 5 bases, there was a span of 6 bases. This CDR3 has 11 amino acids.

This clone has just a few counts. The chain is built from TRBV7-8 and TRBJ1-5, with TRBD1 matching over 9 bases. Germline V lookup: CDR1 SGHVS, CDR2 FQNEAQ. Trimming cost V 10 bases and J 4 bases; bases outside gene matches: 5. The CDR3 totals 13 residues. This CDR3 is CATGTGINQPQHF. The CDR3 DNA is TGTGCCACGGGGACAGGGATAAATCAGCCCCAGCATTTT.

The chain couples TRBV5-1 to TRBJ2-1, with TRBD2 matching 12 bases. This CDR3 comprises 19 residues. Germline CDR1 SGHRS, CDR2 YFSETQ. V lost 4 bases and J lost 0; bases outside the gene matches: 11. The CDR3, as DNA: TGCGCCAGCAGCCCACCGGGACTAGCGGGTTCTAGCTCCTACAATGAGCAGTTCTTC. Encoded protein: CASSPPGLAGSSSYNEQFF.